The next 14 T cell receptor beta chains were all read from a single sample in a study of T cell responses to AZD1222 COVID-19 vaccine. Clones were sequenced by immunoSEQ multiplex PCR, and TCRdb holds only the in-frame ones, with some missing. The repertoire has 200,000 or so clones, approximately 91% of them found once; the top ten carry 0.99%. The material sequenced was peripheral blood, taken on day 0 of AZD1222 vaccination. These receptors came from an adult in good health.

The chain has TRBV24-1 and TRBJ1-2, with D possibly matching TRBD1 (6 bases). Germline V gene data show CDR1 as KGHDR and CDR2 as SFDVKD. There are 13 residues in the CDR3. The V gene lost 6 bases and the J gene lost 8 bases, with 15 bases spanning the gap. CDR3 residues: CATSSTGVRGYTF. The CDR3 DNA reads as TGTGCCACCAGTTCGACAGGAGTTCGGGGCTACACCTTC.

The chain has TRBV19 and TRBJ2-2; D unclear. Germline lookup yields CDR1 LNHDA and CDR2 SQIVND (reference sequence). Deletions cut 3 bases from V and 5 bases from J, with 7 bases between. This CDR3 is built from 13 residues. The DNA for the CDR3 is TGTGCCAGTAGTATGGATTTGACCGGGGAGCTGTTTTTT. Its translation: CASSMDLTGELFF.

DNA of the CDR3: TGTGCCAGTAGTATTCCCCCCCCCGGGGAGCTGTTTTTT. Protein product: CASSIPPPGELFF. The chain combines TRBV19 with TRBJ2-2; no definite D call. V lost 3 bases, J lost 6 bases, and 8 bases lay in between. There are 13 residues in the CDR3. Germline lookup yields CDR1 LNHDA and CDR2 SQIVND (reference sequence).

This clone was counted a single time. The chain uses TRBV6-1 and TRBJ1-2; 8 bases match TRBD1. V trimming: 3 bases; J trimming: 7 bases; junction bases outside the gene matches: 10. Germline loops: CDR1 MNHNS, CDR2 SASEGT. This CDR3 contains 15 residues. CDR3 in amino acids: CASSEWQGASRGYTF. Here the CDR3 DNA reads TGTGCCAGCAGTGAGTGGCAGGGGGCGTCTCGTGGCTACACCTTC.

The chain's CDR3 is CASSLSRGPQHF. The CDR3 DNA reads as TGTGCCAGCAGTTTATCACGGGGTCCCCAGCATTTT. The rearrangement joins TRBV12-3 or TRBV12-4 to TRBJ1-5; D call uncertain. The CDR3 consists of 12 residues. V dropped 2 bases and J dropped 10 bases, with 9 bases sitting between them.

The gene calls are TRBV19 and TRBJ1-4, with a tentative D call TRBD1 (6 bases). The V and J ends lost 5 bases and 0 bases respectively, with 10 bases between them. Per germline, CDR1 LNHDA and CDR2 SQIVND (reference sequence). CDR3 length: 15 residues. CDR3 sequence reads: CASSLDRATNEKLFF. CDR3 in DNA: TGTGCCAGTAGTCTGGACAGAGCAACTAATGAAAAACTGTTTTTT.

This sequence joins TRBV6-6 and TRBJ1-6; D not certain. Germline CDR1 and CDR2: MNHNY and SVGAGI (reference sequence). Trimming left V 6 bases short and J 9 bases short, with 9 bases between. The CDR3 runs 12 residues. The CDR3 nucleotides are TGTGCCAGCAGCACCGGAGTTTCACCCCTCCACTTT. As protein: CASSTGVSPLHF.

The V call is TRBV11-2, the J call TRBJ2-3; 7 bases match TRBD2. The length of the CDR3 is 18 residues. Germline loops: CDR1 SGHAT, CDR2 FQNNGV. Trimming took 4 bases from V and 4 from J; bases not matched to a gene: 17. The CDR3 nucleotides read TGTGCCAGCAGCTCGTATGGTACTAGCGTGAACCCGGCAGATACGCAGTATTTT. Translating gives CASSSYGTSVNPADTQYF.

The rearrangement joins TRBV7-2 to TRBJ1-1; a weak D match, TRBD1 (5 bases). V was pared by 4 bases and J by 1 base, with 7 bases between. Germline CDR1 SGHTA, CDR2 FQGNSA. The CDR3 has 13 amino acids. CDR3 amino acids: CASSSGRNTEAFF. The CDR3 coding sequence is TGTGCCAGCAGCTCGGGACGGAACACTGAAGCTTTCTTT.

This clone appeared a few times. V usage is TRBV3-1 (or the pseudogene TRBV3-2) and J usage is TRBJ1-6; D unclear. The CDR3 totals 14 residues. Germline CDR1 and CDR2: LGHDT and YNNKEL (reference sequence). Trimming pared 2 bases from V and 8 bases from J, leaving 10 bases between. As DNA, the CDR3 is TGTGCCAGCAGCCAATCGGGAACTTATTCACCCCTCCACTTT. Translation gives CASSQSGTYSPLHF.

The J gene is TRBJ1-3, the V gene TRBV11-2; the match to TRBD1 covers 8 bases. Trimming took 5 bases from V and 0 from J; bases not matched to a gene: 6. Germline lookup yields CDR1 SGHAT and CDR2 FQNNGV. The CDR3 consists of 16 residues. The CDR3 DNA reads as TGTGCCAGCAGCCGAGGGACAGGCCGCTCTGGAAACACCATATATTTT. Encoded protein: CASSRGTGRSGNTIYF.

A few counts support this clone. The CDR3, as DNA: TGTGCCAGCAGCTTGGCCCCAACGCGTGCGTCTAACTATGGCTACACCTTC. This translates into CASSLAPTRASNYGYTF. The V gene is TRBV5-4, the J gene TRBJ1-2; D gene ambiguous. Germline V CDR1 and CDR2: SGHNT, YYREEE (reference sequence). V lost 0 bases, J lost 0 bases, and 15 bases lay in between. This CDR3 has 17 amino acids.

CDR3: CASSQSLGGASSQYF. The CDR3 DNA is TGTGCCAGCAGCCAATCGTTAGGCGGGGCCAGTAGCCAGTACTTC. The chain has TRBV3-1 (or the pseudogene TRBV3-2) and TRBJ2-5, with D possibly matching TRBD2 (6 bases). CDR1 is LGHDT and CDR2 is YNNKEL in the germline V gene (reference sequence). The germline V and J ends were trimmed by 2 bases and 10 bases, with 20 bases remaining between them. CDR3 length: 15 amino acids.

This chain links TRBV5-8 with TRBJ2-3, with 11 bases fitting TRBD2. Per the germline V gene, CDR1 is SGHTS and CDR2 is YDEGEE. J lost 0 bases, V lost 1 base, and 7 bases had no gene match. The CDR3 contains 18 residues. CDR3 region: CASSLWLAGGPSTDTQYF. DNA for the CDR3: TGTGCCAGCAGCTTGTGGCTAGCGGGGGGCCCTAGCACAGATACGCAGTATTTT.